The clone carrying this T cell receptor (beta chain) has more than one count but fewer than ten. Its specificity is not known. The V gene lost 0 bases and the J gene lost 5 bases, with 14 bases spanning the gap. The germline V gene has CDR1 SGHRS and CDR2 YFSETQ. The length of the CDR3 is 15 residues. cDNA libraries of TCR beta carried unique molecular identifiers. Yield was roughly 0.5 million cDNA molecules from approximately 0.91 to 9.4 million T cells. TCRdb independently ran MiXCR on the PCR reads; one entry per CDR3 protein. Of about 190,000 distinct CDR3 sequences in the sample, roughly 28% were seen once. The data are from a study of post-analysis software for immune sequencing data. Study details: Recorded disease courses covered relapsing-remitting, secondary progressive and progressive-relapsing multiple sclerosis. Some patients had no subtype annotation. Study outcomes and limitations: Multiple sclerosis patients showed significantly lower normalized Chao1 diversity than controls did. Strong co-clustering by F measure was seen for same-batch samples. TRBV5-6, TRBV5-1 and TRBV20-1 belonged to a set of roughly 5 TRBV segments that were more frequent in patients than controls.

Sequencing was carried out using blood. The rearrangement uses TRBV5-1 and TRBJ1-1, with D maybe TRBD1 (5 bases). The sequence was obtained from a girl between 2 and 17 years old with multiple sclerosis. In DNA form, the CDR3 reads TGCGCCAGCAGCTTGGCGGGGGTTATGAGAACTGAAGCTTTCTTT. Protein sequence: CASSLAGVMRTEAFF.